These T cell receptor beta chains were read from a single sample in a study of T-cell reconstitution after alpha-beta-depleted transplantation in children. TCRdb itself ran the PCR reads through MiXCR, one entry per CDR3 protein. The sample lists a few hundred thousand distinct CDR3 sequences; roughly 12% were seen once. Specimen: peripheral blood, collected 180 days after TCRalphabeta/CD19-depleted stem cell transplant. The receptors derive from a male patient aged 2-10 years who had a stem cell transplant for chronic granulomatous disease, so the T cells may come from the graft donor. Both conserved end residues are part of each CDR3. D genes are given only for firm matches. The listing skips clone size in some rows; elsewhere it reads once, few, many or a size class.

v_gene: TRBV20-1
abundance: many
d_gene: TRBD2
j_gene: TRBJ2-3
CDR3aa: CSASGTSGSPRIPQYF
CDR3nt: TGCAGTGCCTCCGGGACTAGCGGGAGCCCCCGGATCCCGCAGTATTTT

v_gene: TRBV30
abundance: many
d_gene: TRBD2
j_gene: TRBJ2-1
CDR3aa: CACPRDYAYNEQFF
CDR3nt: TGTGCCTGCCCCCGGGACTACGCCTACAATGAGCAGTTCTTC

v_gene: TRBV25-1
abundance: .
d_gene: .
j_gene: TRBJ2-1
CDR3aa: CASSERTGFSVNEQFF
CDR3nt: TGTGCCAGCAGTGAAAGGACGGGATTCAGTGTGAATGAGCAGTTCTTC

v_gene: TRBV5-1
abundance: many
d_gene: TRBD2
j_gene: TRBJ2-1
CDR3aa: CASSFASGSSYNEQFF
CDR3nt: TGCGCCAGCAGCTTCGCTAGCGGGAGCTCCTACAATGAGCAGTTCTTC

v_gene: TRBV6-5
abundance: many
d_gene: TRBD2
j_gene: TRBJ2-1
CDR3aa: CASRTSGRFNEQFF
CDR3nt: TGTGCCAGCCGTACTAGCGGGAGGTTCAATGAGCAGTTCTTC

v_gene: TRBV5-1
abundance: many
d_gene: TRBD1
j_gene: TRBJ2-7
CDR3aa: CASSPPGTGFGEQYF
CDR3nt: TGCGCCAGTAGCCCTCCCGGGACAGGGTTTGGCGAGCAGTACTTC

v_gene: TRBV6-5
abundance: many
d_gene: TRBD1
j_gene: TRBJ2-5
CDR3aa: CASSYSGTGETQYF
CDR3nt: TGTGCCAGCAGTTACTCCGGGACAGGGGAGACCCAGTACTTC

v_gene: TRBV27
abundance: many
d_gene: .
j_gene: TRBJ2-2
CDR3aa: CASSPQILNTGELFF
CDR3nt: TGTGCCAGCAGTCCACAGATCCTGAACACCGGGGAGCTGTTTTTT

v_gene: TRBV5-5
abundance: many
d_gene: TRBD2
j_gene: TRBJ2-5
CDR3aa: CASRGGDAQETQYF
CDR3nt: TGTGCCAGCAGGGGGGGGGACGCACAAGAGACCCAGTACTTC

v_gene: TRBV11-2
abundance: many
d_gene: .
j_gene: TRBJ2-3
CDR3aa: CASSFEDTQYF
CDR3nt: TGTGCCAGCAGCTTCGAAGATACGCAGTATTTT

v_gene: TRBV27
abundance: many
d_gene: TRBD1
j_gene: TRBJ2-7
CDR3aa: CASSPGQGIYEQYF
CDR3nt: TGTGCCAGCAGTCCGGGACAGGGGATCTACGAGCAGTACTTC

v_gene: TRBV7-9
abundance: many
d_gene: .
j_gene: TRBJ2-7
CDR3aa: CASSLDETPYEQYF
CDR3nt: TGTGCCAGCAGCTTAGATGAGACCCCCTACGAGCAGTACTTC

v_gene: TRBV5-1
abundance: many
d_gene: TRBD2
j_gene: TRBJ2-7
CDR3aa: CASSSTGTNGEQYF
CDR3nt: TGCGCCAGCAGCTCCACCGGGACTAACGGCGAGCAGTACTTC

v_gene: TRBV6-5
abundance: many
d_gene: .
j_gene: TRBJ2-7
CDR3aa: CASSYYGSGRSYEQYF
CDR3nt: TGTGCCAGCAGTTACTACGGGTCGGGCAGGTCCTACGAGCAGTACTTC

v_gene: TRBV12-3/TRBV12-4
abundance: many
d_gene: .
j_gene: TRBJ2-7
CDR3aa: CASSLDSQDEQYF
CDR3nt: TGTGCCAGCAGTTTAGACTCCCAGGACGAGCAGTACTTC

v_gene: TRBV15
abundance: many
d_gene: TRBD2
j_gene: TRBJ2-1
CDR3aa: CATSSGGGLAAHNEQFF
CDR3nt: TGTGCCACCAGCAGCGGCGGGGGACTAGCGGCTCATAACGAGCAGTTCTTC

v_gene: TRBV7-6
abundance: many
d_gene: TRBD2
j_gene: TRBJ2-5
CDR3aa: CASSPYRTSWETQYF
CDR3nt: TGTGCCAGCAGCCCATACCGGACTAGCTGGGAGACCCAGTACTTC

v_gene: TRBV5-5
abundance: many
d_gene: TRBD2
j_gene: TRBJ2-4
CDR3aa: CASSLGVGGSRDIQYF
CDR3nt: TGTGCCAGCAGCTTGGGCGTCGGCGGGAGTCGAGACATTCAGTACTTC

v_gene: TRBV6-2/TRBV6-3
abundance: many
d_gene: TRBD1
j_gene: TRBJ2-7
CDR3aa: CASSFRDRGRGSYEQYF
CDR3nt: TGTGCCAGCAGTTTCCGGGACAGGGGGCGCGGTTCCTACGAGCAGTACTTC

v_gene: TRBV3-1
abundance: few
d_gene: TRBD2
j_gene: TRBJ2-1
CDR3aa: CASSQDSAGDNEQFF
CDR3nt: TGTGCCAGCAGCCAAGATTCGGCGGGGGACAATGAGCAGTTCTTC

v_gene: TRBV5-6
abundance: once
d_gene: .
j_gene: TRBJ2-7
CDR3aa: CASSLDNGGIFYEQYF
CDR3nt: TGTGCCAGCAGCTTGGACAACGGGGGAATTTTTTACGAGCAGTACTTC

v_gene: TRBV12-3/TRBV12-4
abundance: .
d_gene: .
j_gene: TRBJ2-3
CDR3aa: CTSTLGGADTQYF
CDR3nt: TGTACCAGCACCCTTGGTGGGGCAGATACGCAGTATTTT